The source of this T cell receptor beta chain is a study of technical replicates of blood from a handful of donors. TCRdb's table, derived via immunoSEQ multiplex PCR, lists solely in-frame clones and lacks some. The sample shows 80,000 to 90,000 clones, roughly 94% of them seen only once. Germline loops: CDR1 LNHDA, CDR2 SQIVND (reference sequence). This CDR3 spans 13 amino acids. Trimming removed 4 bases from V and 5 bases from J, with 11 bases in between. V and J are TRBV19 and TRBJ1-2, with no clear D. Input material: T cells isolated from PBMCs. The source is a human donor in good health. The CDR3 DNA follows: TGTGCCAGTAGTAAGGACTCTGCATATGGCTACACCTTC. This encodes CASSKDSAYGYTF.